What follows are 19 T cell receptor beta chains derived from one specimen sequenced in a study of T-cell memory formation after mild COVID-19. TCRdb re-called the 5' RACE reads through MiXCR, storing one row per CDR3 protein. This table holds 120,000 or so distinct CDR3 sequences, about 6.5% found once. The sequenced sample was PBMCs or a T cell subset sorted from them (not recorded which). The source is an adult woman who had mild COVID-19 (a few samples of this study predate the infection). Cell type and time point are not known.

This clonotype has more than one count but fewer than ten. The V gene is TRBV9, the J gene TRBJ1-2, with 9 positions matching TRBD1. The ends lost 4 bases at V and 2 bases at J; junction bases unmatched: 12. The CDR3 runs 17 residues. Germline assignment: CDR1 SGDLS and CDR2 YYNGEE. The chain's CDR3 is CASSPRLRGQGNYGYTF. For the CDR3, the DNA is TGTGCCAGCAGCCCCCGTCTTAGAGGACAGGGGAACTATGGCTACACCTTC.

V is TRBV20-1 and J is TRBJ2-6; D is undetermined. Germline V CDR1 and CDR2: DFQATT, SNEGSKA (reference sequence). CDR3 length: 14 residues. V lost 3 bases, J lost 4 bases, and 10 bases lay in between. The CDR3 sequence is CSARIGKGANVLTF. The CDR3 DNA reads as TGCAGTGCTAGGATAGGGAAAGGGGCCAACGTCCTGACTTTC.

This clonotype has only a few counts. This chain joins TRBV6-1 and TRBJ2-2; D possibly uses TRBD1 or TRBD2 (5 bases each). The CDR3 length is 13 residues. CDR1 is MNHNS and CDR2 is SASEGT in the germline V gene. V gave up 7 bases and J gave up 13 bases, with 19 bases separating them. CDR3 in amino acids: CASNKEVDSGLFF. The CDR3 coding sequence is TGTGCCAGCAATAAGGAGGTAGACAGCGGGCTGTTTTTT.

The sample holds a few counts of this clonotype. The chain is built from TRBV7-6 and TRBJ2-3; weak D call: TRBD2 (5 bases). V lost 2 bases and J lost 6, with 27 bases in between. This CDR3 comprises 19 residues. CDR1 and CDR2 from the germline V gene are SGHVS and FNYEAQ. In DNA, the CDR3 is TGTGCCAGCAGCTTAATTTCAAGCGGAACGTCTCGTAGGAGTGATACGCAGTATTTT. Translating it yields CASSLISSGTSRRSDTQYF.

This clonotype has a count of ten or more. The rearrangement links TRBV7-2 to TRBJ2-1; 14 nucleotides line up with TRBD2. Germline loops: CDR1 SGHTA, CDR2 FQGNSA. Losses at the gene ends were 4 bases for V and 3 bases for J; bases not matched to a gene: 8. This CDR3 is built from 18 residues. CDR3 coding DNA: TGTGCCAGCAGCTCTACGGGACTAGCGGGAGACCACTACAATGAGCAGTTCTTC. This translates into CASSSTGLAGDHYNEQFF. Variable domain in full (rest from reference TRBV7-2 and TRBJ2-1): GAGVSQSPSNKVTEKGKDVELRCDPISGHTALYWYRQSLGQGLEFLIYFQGNSAPDKSGLPSDRFSAERTGGSVSTLTIQRTQQEDSAVYLCASSSTGLAGDHYNEQFFGPGTRLTVL.

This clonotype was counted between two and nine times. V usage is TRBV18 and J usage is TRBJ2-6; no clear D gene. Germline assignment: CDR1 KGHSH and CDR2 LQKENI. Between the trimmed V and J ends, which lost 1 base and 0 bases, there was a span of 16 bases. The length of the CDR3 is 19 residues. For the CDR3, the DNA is TGTGCCAGCTCACCACGTACCGGAGCCCGGACCTCTGGGGCCAACGTCCTGACTTTC. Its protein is CASSPRTGARTSGANVLTF.

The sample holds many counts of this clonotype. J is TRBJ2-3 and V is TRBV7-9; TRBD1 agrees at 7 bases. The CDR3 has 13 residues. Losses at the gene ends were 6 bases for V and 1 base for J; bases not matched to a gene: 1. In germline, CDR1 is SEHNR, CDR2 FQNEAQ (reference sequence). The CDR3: CASSTGGTDTQYF. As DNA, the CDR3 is TGTGCCAGCAGTACAGGGGGCACAGATACGCAGTATTTT.

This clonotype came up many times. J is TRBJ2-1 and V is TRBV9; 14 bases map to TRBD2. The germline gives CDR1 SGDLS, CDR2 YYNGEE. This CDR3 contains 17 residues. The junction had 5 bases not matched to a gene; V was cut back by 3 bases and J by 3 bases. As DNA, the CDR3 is TGTGCCAGCAGCGCGGGACTAGCGGGGGCTCACTACAATGAGCAGTTCTTC. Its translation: CASSAGLAGAHYNEQFF.

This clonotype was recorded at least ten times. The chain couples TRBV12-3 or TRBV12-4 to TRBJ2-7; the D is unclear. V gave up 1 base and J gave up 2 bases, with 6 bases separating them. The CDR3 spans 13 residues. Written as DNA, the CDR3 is TGTGCCAGCAGTTTAGGTCAGACCTACGAGCAGTACTTC. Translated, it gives CASSLGQTYEQYF.

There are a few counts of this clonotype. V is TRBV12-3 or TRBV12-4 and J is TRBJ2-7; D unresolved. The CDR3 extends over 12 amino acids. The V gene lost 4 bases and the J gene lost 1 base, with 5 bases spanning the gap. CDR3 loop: CASSYKSYEQYF. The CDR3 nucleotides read TGTGCCAGCAGTTATAAATCCTACGAGCAGTACTTC.

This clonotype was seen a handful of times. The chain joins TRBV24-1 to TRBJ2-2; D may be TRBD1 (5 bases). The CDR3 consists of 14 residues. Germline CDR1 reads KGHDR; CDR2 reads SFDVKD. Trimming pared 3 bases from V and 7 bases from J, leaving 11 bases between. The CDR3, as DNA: TGTGCCACCAGTGATCTGGGGCGGAGCGGGGAGCTGTTTTTT. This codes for CATSDLGRSGELFF.

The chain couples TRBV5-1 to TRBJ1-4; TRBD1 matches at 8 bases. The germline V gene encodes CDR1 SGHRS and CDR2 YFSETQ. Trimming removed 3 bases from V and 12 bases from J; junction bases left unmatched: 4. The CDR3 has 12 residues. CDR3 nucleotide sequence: TGCGCCAGCAGCTCTGGACAGGGCCAACTGTTTTTT. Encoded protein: CASSSGQGQLFF. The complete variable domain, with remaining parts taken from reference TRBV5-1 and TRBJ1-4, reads KAGVTQTPRYLIKTRGQQVTLSCSPISGHRSVSWYQQTPGQGLQFLFEYFSETQRNKGNFPGRFSGRQFSNSRSEMNVSTLELGDSALYLCASSSGQGQLFFGSGTQLSVL.

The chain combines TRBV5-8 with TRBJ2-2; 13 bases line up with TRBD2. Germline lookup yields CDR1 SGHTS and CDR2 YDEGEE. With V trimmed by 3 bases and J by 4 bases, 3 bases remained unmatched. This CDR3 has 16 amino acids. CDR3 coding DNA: TGTGCCAGCAGCTCCGGACTAGCGGGAGTCACCGGGGAGCTGTTTTTT. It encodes CASSSGLAGVTGELFF. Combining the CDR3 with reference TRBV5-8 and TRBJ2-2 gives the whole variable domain EAGVTQSPTHLIKTRGQQATLRCSPISGHTSVYWYQQALGLGLQFLLWYDEGEERNRGNFPPRFSGRQFPNYSSELNVNALELEDSALYLCASSSGLAGVTGELFFGEGSRLTVL.

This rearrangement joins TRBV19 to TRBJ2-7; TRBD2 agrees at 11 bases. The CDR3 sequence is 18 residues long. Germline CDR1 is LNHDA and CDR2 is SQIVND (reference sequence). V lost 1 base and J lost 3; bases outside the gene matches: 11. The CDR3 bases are TGTGCCAGTAGTATAGGACTAGCGGGACTTAGGGGACGCTACGAGCAGTACTTC. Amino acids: CASSIGLAGLRGRYEQYF.

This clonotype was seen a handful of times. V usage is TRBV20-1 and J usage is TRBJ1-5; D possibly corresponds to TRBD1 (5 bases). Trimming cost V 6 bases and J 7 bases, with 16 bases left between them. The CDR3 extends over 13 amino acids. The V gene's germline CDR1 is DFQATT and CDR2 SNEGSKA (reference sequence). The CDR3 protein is CSAIARVGQPQHF. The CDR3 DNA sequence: TGCAGTGCCATCGCCAGGGTGGGACAGCCCCAGCATTTT.

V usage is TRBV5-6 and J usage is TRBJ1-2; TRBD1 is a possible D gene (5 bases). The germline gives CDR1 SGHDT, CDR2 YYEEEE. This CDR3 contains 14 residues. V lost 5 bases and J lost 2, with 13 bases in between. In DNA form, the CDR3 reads TGTGCCAGCAGTCTCGACAGACCCAACTATGGCTACACCTTC. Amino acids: CASSLDRPNYGYTF.

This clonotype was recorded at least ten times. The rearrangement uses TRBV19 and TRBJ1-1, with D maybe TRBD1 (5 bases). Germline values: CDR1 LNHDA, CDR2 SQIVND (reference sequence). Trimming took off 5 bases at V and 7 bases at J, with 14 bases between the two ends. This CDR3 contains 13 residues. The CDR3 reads CASSARGRLEAFF. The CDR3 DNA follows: TGTGCCAGTAGTGCCCGGGGACGGCTTGAAGCTTTCTTT.

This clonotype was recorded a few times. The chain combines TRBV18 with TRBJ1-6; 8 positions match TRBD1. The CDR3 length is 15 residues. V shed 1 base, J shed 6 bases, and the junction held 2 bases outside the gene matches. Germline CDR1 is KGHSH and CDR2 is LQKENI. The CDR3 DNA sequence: TGTGCCAGCTCACCACTGGACAGGGCTAATTCACCCCTCCACTTT. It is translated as CASSPLDRANSPLHF. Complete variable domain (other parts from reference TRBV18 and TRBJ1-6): NAGVMQNPRHLVRRRGQEARLRCSPMKGHSHVYWYRQLPEEGLKFMVYLQKENIIDESGMPKERFSAEFPKEGPSILRIQQVVRGDSAAYFCASSPLDRANSPLHFGNGTRLTVT.

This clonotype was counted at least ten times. CDR3 loop: CASSQREGLAQYF. Here the CDR3 DNA reads TGTGCCAGCAGCCAGAGGGAGGGCTTGGCCCAGTACTTC. The chain links TRBV9 to TRBJ2-5; 7 bases are shared with TRBD2. This CDR3 is built from 13 residues. The germline V gene has CDR1 SGDLS and CDR2 YYNGEE. The trim removed 4 bases at V and 9 bases at J, leaving 9 bases unmatched. The whole variable domain, filled in from reference TRBV9 and TRBJ2-5, reads DSGVTQTPKHLITATGQRVTLRCSPRSGDLSVYWYQQSLDQGLQFLIQYYNGEERAKGNILERFSAQQFPDLHSELNLSSLELGDSALYFCASSQREGLAQYFGPGTRLLVL.